This T cell receptor (beta chain) was documented in a study of T cell responses to AZD1222 COVID-19 vaccine. Study context: Recipients boosted at about 4 weeks or about 12 weeks are pooled. Study results and limitations: Sampling that yielded the repertoires occurred only after the peak T cell response. As reported, nearly half of all spike-specific TCRs target variant regions that are unmutated. Among AZD1222 vaccinees, only five to seven were seropositive at baseline.

The germline V gene has CDR1 MNHNY and CDR2 SVGAGI (reference sequence). CDR3 size: 15 residues. The V end lost 0 bases, the J end lost 6 bases, and 12 bases lay between the germline ends. Comments on this clone: Its antigen is unknown.

Here immunoSEQ multiplex PCR was the method, and the copy in TCRdb shows in-frame clones only, minus some. The sample consists of fewer than 300,000 clones, 85% to 95% of them appearing once. Material: peripheral blood, obtained on day 0 of AZD1222 vaccination. The source is an adult in good health. V gene TRBV6-6 combines with J gene TRBJ2-1; D gene uncertain. CDR3: CASSYSQREPNEQFF. The CDR3 DNA sequence: TGTGCCAGCAGTTACTCACAGCGAGAGCCCAATGAGCAGTTCTTC.